Shown below are 15 T cell receptor beta chains from a single sample sequenced in a study of shared clonotypes between healthy human individuals (TCRdb year 2020). Receptors were amplified or captured by the immunoSEQ multiplex PCR assay. The table comes from immuneACCESS by way of TCRdb, which keeps in-frame sequences with V and J called. Part of the clones is missing from these tables; in studies checked, under half for an unresolved V gene and the rest for unknown reasons. Recorded for this sample are about 2.3 million clones; less than 95% of them occurred a single time. The top ten hold around 0.4% of the sample. Sequencing was done on a sample of naive CD4+ T cells from PBMCs. In light of the paper, this sample's cell subset or site label describes: CD45RA+ positively selected. All receptors come from a young man in good health. Some clones in this sample may be carry-over from other donors' samples.

The V gene is TRBV15, the J gene TRBJ2-1; D possibly corresponds to TRBD2 (6 bases). The germline CDR1 and CDR2 sequences are LNHNV and YYDKDF (reference sequence). This CDR3 comprises 13 residues. Trimming took 6 bases from V and 15 from J, leaving 21 bases between them. The CDR3 loop is CATRDPRDLGGFF. The CDR3 coding sequence is TGTGCCACCAGGGACCCTCGGGACCTGGGAGGGTTCTTC.

This chain connects TRBV6-6 to TRBJ2-3, with D unresolved. Trimming cost V 2 bases and J 4 bases, with 7 bases left between them. Germline CDR1 and CDR2: MNHNY and SVGAGI (reference sequence). This CDR3 comprises 13 residues. CDR3 protein: CASSYNRADTQYF. CDR3 DNA sequence: TGTGCCAGCAGTTACAATCGGGCAGATACGCAGTATTTT.

J is TRBJ2-1 and V is TRBV5-1; 8 bases map to TRBD2. This CDR3 region has 15 residues. Germline CDR1 and CDR2: SGHRS and YFSETQ. The V gene end was trimmed by 4 bases and the J gene end by 6 bases; junction bases not matched to a gene: 9. The CDR3 protein is CASSHSGIVVNEQFF. The DNA of the CDR3 is TGCGCCAGCAGCCATAGCGGGATTGTTGTCAATGAGCAGTTCTTC.

The chain is built from TRBV5-1 and TRBJ2-7; perhaps D is TRBD1 or TRBD2 (5 bases each). Trimming took 3 bases from V and 2 from J, leaving 9 bases between them. CDR3 length: 13 amino acids. Germline V gives CDR1 SGHRS, CDR2 YFSETQ. CDR3 DNA: TGCGCCAGCAGCTGGGACGGAACCTACGAGCAGTACTTC. It is translated as CASSWDGTYEQYF. The full variable domain, in which reference TRBV5-1 and TRBJ2-7 provide the parts outside the CDR3, is KAGVTQTPRYLIKTRGQQVTLSCSPISGHRSVSWYQQTPGQGLQFLFEYFSETQRNKGNFPGRFSGRQFSNSRSEMNVSTLELGDSALYLCASSWDGTYEQYFGPGTRLTVT.

CDR3 DNA sequence: TGTGCCAGCAGCCGGCGGGGAGACTCTGGAAACACCATATATTTT. Translation: CASSRRGDSGNTIYF. The rearrangement joins TRBV14 to TRBJ1-3, with D uncertain. The germline V gene has CDR1 SGHDN and CDR2 FVKESK. This CDR3 has 15 residues. V lost 4 bases and J lost 0, with 10 bases in between.

V usage is TRBV9 and J usage is TRBJ1-1; D is unclear. CDR3 length: 15 residues. V was shortened by 0 bases and J by 4 bases, with 13 bases between the two germline ends. Germline V gene data show CDR1 as SGDLS and CDR2 as YYNGEE. The CDR3 protein is CASSVDSLPVTEAFF. The CDR3 DNA is TGTGCCAGCAGCGTAGATAGCCTCCCCGTCACTGAAGCTTTCTTT.

The rearrangement links TRBV7-9 to TRBJ2-1; the D is unclear. Trimming left V 5 bases short and J 4 bases short, with 9 bases between. Germline V gene sequence: CDR1 SEHNR, CDR2 FQNEAQ (reference sequence). The CDR3 length is 13 residues. In nucleotides, the CDR3 is TGTGCCAGCAGCCCCGCGCGGTACAATGAGCAGTTCTTC. Translating gives CASSPARYNEQFF.

This clone has just one count. V and J are TRBV29-1 and TRBJ2-5; 7 bases align to TRBD2. The germline gives CDR1 SQVTM, CDR2 ANQGSEA. V trimming: 7 bases; J trimming: 4 bases; junction bases outside the gene matches: 6. The CDR3 contains 12 residues. The CDR3 sequence is CSAEGGGETQYF. In DNA, the CDR3 is TGCAGCGCCGAGGGCGGGGGAGAGACCCAGTACTTC.

With respect to this clone: The same CDR3 also results from other DNA sequences found in this sample. This chain joins TRBV5-1 and TRBJ2-4; TRBD1 might be the D (6 bases). The germline V gene has CDR1 SGHRS and CDR2 YFSETQ. The CDR3 has 13 amino acids. Trimming stripped 0 bases from V and 6 bases from J, with 7 bases between. This chain's CDR3 is CASSLGQANIQYF. The CDR3 DNA sequence: TGCGCCAGCAGCTTGGGACAGGCAAACATTCAGTACTTC.

V gene TRBV29-1 combines with J gene TRBJ2-5; 14 nucleotides match TRBD2. The CDR3 has 14 amino acids. Germline CDR1 reads SQVTM; CDR2 reads ANQGSEA. J lost 4 bases, V lost 7 bases, and 5 bases had no gene match. CDR3 amino acids: CSARLAGGAETQYF. Written as DNA, the CDR3 is TGCAGCGCAAGACTAGCGGGAGGGGCAGAGACCCAGTACTTC.

This chain joins TRBV7-2 and TRBJ2-7; D gene unclear. V was pared by 1 base and J by 0 bases, with 16 bases between. The CDR3 consists of 17 residues. Looked up from germline, CDR1 is SGHTA and CDR2 is FQGNSA. CDR3 sequence reads: CASSLGSLWSHSYEQYF. The CDR3 coding sequence is TGTGCCAGCAGCTTAGGATCGTTATGGTCCCACTCCTACGAGCAGTACTTC.

The J gene is TRBJ2-6, the V gene TRBV30, with a weak D call TRBD1 (5 bases). Looked up from germline, CDR1 is GTSNPN and CDR2 is SVGIG (reference sequence). This CDR3 spans 14 amino acids. Trimming pared 2 bases from V and 4 bases from J, leaving 9 bases between. This CDR3 reads CAWSQGAGANVLTF. The CDR3 coding sequence is TGTGCCTGGAGTCAGGGCGCGGGGGCCAACGTCCTGACTTTC.

This clone appeared once. The chain couples TRBV28 to TRBJ2-1; D is unclear. Germline CDR1 is MDHEN and CDR2 is SYDVKM. V lost 5 bases and J 2 bases, leaving 16 bases between the germline ends. The CDR3 totals 16 residues. The CDR3 DNA reads as TGTGCCAGCAGTGGGCCAGGCCGCGCGCCCTACAATGAGCAGTTCTTC. Amino acid sequence: CASSGPGRAPYNEQFF.

The chain recombines TRBV5-1 with TRBJ2-7, with D tentatively TRBD2 (5 bases). Germline V gene sequence: CDR1 SGHRS, CDR2 YFSETQ. The CDR3 contains 15 residues. V lost 4 bases and J 0 bases, leaving 14 bases between the germline ends. The CDR3 sequence is CASSMLSGSSYEQYF. In nucleotides, the CDR3 is TGCGCCAGCAGCATGCTAAGCGGAAGCTCCTACGAGCAGTACTTC. Combining the CDR3 with reference TRBV5-1 and TRBJ2-7 gives the whole variable domain KAGVTQTPRYLIKTRGQQVTLSCSPISGHRSVSWYQQTPGQGLQFLFEYFSETQRNKGNFPGRFSGRQFSNSRSEMNVSTLELGDSALYLCASSMLSGSSYEQYFGPGTRLTVT.

The chain is built from TRBV5-1 and TRBJ2-1, with 8 bases matching TRBD1. Trimming cost V 4 bases and J 4 bases; bases outside gene matches: 10. The CDR3 is made up of 16 amino acids. CDR1 is SGHRS, CDR2 YFSETQ, per germline. Here the CDR3 reads CASSPRTGFTYNEQFF. CDR3 nucleotide sequence: TGCGCCAGCAGCCCTAGGACAGGGTTTACTTACAATGAGCAGTTCTTC.